This T cell receptor (beta chain) was retrieved from a study of a mutant IDH1 vaccine in newly diagnosed glioma. Study details: A 62.5% male, approximately 38% female split and a mean age of about 40 years characterized treated patients. Earlier therapy was either radiotherapy, temozolomide, or both, and most got both.

Clones were sequenced by immunoSEQ multiplex PCR, and TCRdb holds only the in-frame ones, with some missing. The data hold tens of thousands of clones, with about 80% observed a single time. This sample's time point: week 5, during vaccination. Every vaccination contained 300 ug of the mutant IDH1 20-mer peptide and was paired with topical imiquimod. This CDR3 contains 14 residues. The V segment lost 4 bases and the J segment 6 bases; nucleotides outside the gene matches: 10. Germline CDR1 and CDR2: SGDLS and YYNGEE. In its sample, this clone was seen once. What it binds is not known. The V and J genes are TRBV9 and TRBJ2-7, with TRBD2 matching 7 bases. The input for sequencing was PBMCs, taken from a glioma patient whose treatment included an IDH1 peptide vaccine. The TCR was taken from a woman between 18 and 29 years old with glioma. Some clones in this sample may be carry-over from other donors' samples. The CDR3 loop is CASSRQAGDGEQYF. As DNA, the CDR3 is TGTGCCAGCAGCCGCCAGGCGGGAGATGGCGAGCAGTACTTC.